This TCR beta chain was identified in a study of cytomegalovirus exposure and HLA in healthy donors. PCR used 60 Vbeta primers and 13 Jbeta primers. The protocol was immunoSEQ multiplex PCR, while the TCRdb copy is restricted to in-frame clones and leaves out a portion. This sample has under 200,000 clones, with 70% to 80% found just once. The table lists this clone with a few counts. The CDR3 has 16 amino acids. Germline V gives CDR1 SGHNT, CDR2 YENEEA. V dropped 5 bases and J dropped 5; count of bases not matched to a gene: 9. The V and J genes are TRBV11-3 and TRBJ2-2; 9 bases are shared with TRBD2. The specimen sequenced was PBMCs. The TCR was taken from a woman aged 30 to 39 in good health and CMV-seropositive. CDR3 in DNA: TGTGCCAGCAGCCCCAGTAGCGGGAGTCGGACCGGGGAGCTGTTTTTT. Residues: CASSPSSGSRTGELFF. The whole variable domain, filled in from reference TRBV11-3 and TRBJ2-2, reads EAGVVQSPRYKIIEKKQPVAFWCNPISGHNTLYWYLQNLGQGPELLIRYENEEAVDDSQLPKDRFSAERLKGVDSTLKIQPAELGDSAVYLCASSPSSGSRTGELFFGEGSRLTVL.